These 9 T cell receptor beta chains came from one sample sequenced in a study of identical twins. MiXCR, applied by TCRdb to the 5' RACE reads, yields one record per CDR3 protein. The repertoire holds some 500,000 distinct CDR3 sequences, with 20% to 25% as singletons. A further study also used this sample, focusing on T cells expressing NK-cell markers.

The sample consisted of CD4+ T cells sorted from blood. All receptors derive from a woman aged 18 to 35 in good health.

This clonotype was seen only a few times. The chain is built from TRBV5-5 and TRBJ2-1, with D tentatively TRBD1 or TRBD2 (5 bases each). V lost 4 bases, J lost 0 bases, and 8 bases lay in between. This CDR3 spans 14 amino acids. Germline CDR1 is SGHKS and CDR2 is YYEKEE (reference sequence). The CDR3, as DNA: TGTGCCAGCAGCCTCGGGACCTCCTACAATGAGCAGTTCTTC. Translated: CASSLGTSYNEQFF. The full variable domain, completed using reference TRBV5-5 and TRBJ2-1, is DAGVTQSPTHLIKTRGQQVTLRCSPISGHKSVSWYQQVLGQGPQFIFQYYEKEERGRGNFPDRFSARQFPNYSSELNVNALLLGDSALYLCASSLGTSYNEQFFGPGTRLTVL.

This chain connects TRBV18 to TRBJ2-3; 7 nucleotides align to TRBD2. V shed 3 bases, J shed 5 bases, and the junction held 5 bases outside the gene matches. Germline V lookup: CDR1 KGHSH, CDR2 LQKENI. This CDR3 comprises 14 residues. This CDR3 reads CASSPGTGGDTQYF. CDR3 DNA: TGTGCCAGCTCACCGGGAACGGGAGGAGATACGCAGTATTTT. The full variable domain, completed using reference TRBV18 and TRBJ2-3, is NAGVMQNPRHLVRRRGQEARLRCSPMKGHSHVYWYRQLPEEGLKFMVYLQKENIIDESGMPKERFSAEFPKEGPSILRIQQVVRGDSAAYFCASSPGTGGDTQYFGPGTRLTVL.

This clonotype showed up many times. This CDR3 is CSVEGGRGTDTQYF. CDR3 nucleotides: TGCAGCGTTGAAGGCGGGAGGGGGACAGATACGCAGTATTTT. The chain is built from TRBV29-1 and TRBJ2-3; 9 bases are shared with TRBD2. The CDR3 runs to 14 residues. Germline V gene lookup returns CDR1 SQVTM and CDR2 ANQGSEA. V lost 1 base, J lost 3 bases, and 2 bases stayed unmatched.

V gene TRBV20-1 combines with J gene TRBJ1-2; D not certain. The CDR3 loop spans 13 amino acids. Germline assignment: CDR1 DFQATT and CDR2 SNEGSKA (reference sequence). Trimming removed 1 base from V and 6 bases from J, with 12 bases in between. CDR3 nucleotide sequence: TGCAGTGCTAGAGTACAGCCCTATGATGGCTACACCTTC. This sequence encodes CSARVQPYDGYTF.

Here the CDR3 DNA reads TGCGCCAGCAGGGCTAGCGCCTCGGAGGAGCAGTACTTC. As protein: CASRASASEEQYF. The chain links TRBV5-1 to TRBJ2-7, with a possible D match to TRBD2 (6 bases). The CDR3 has 13 residues. Germline-derived CDR1 and CDR2 are SGHRS and YFSETQ. V lost 5 bases and J 7 bases, leaving 16 bases between the germline ends.

The V gene is TRBV5-1, the J gene TRBJ2-6, with TRBD1 identical over 9 bases. CDR1 is SGHRS, CDR2 YFSETQ, per germline. The V segment lost 4 bases and the J segment 1 base; nucleotides outside the gene matches: 12. The CDR3 totals 19 residues. In DNA form, the CDR3 reads TGCGCCAGCAGCCGGACTTTGGGACAGGGCTATTCTGGGGCCAACGTCCTGACTTTC. It codes for CASSRTLGQGYSGANVLTF. Together with reference TRBV5-1 and TRBJ2-6, the CDR3 gives the full variable domain: KAGVTQTPRYLIKTRGQQVTLSCSPISGHRSVSWYQQTPGQGLQFLFEYFSETQRNKGNFPGRFSGRQFSNSRSEMNVSTLELGDSALYLCASSRTLGQGYSGANVLTFGAGSRLTVL.

This clonotype was counted ten times or more. The chain combines TRBV5-6 with TRBJ1-5; D gene unclear. V lost 3 bases to trimming and J lost 10 bases, with 11 bases between them. Germline values: CDR1 SGHDT, CDR2 YYEEEE. CDR3 length equals 12 residues. Here the CDR3 DNA reads TGTGCCAGCAGCTCTAGACCGACTCCCCAGCATTTT. Amino acid sequence: CASSSRPTPQHF. The full variable domain, in which reference TRBV5-6 and TRBJ1-5 provide the parts outside the CDR3, is DAGVTQSPTHLIKTRGQQVTLRCSPKSGHDTVSWYQQALGQGPQFIFQYYEEEERQRGNFPDRFSGHQFPNYSSELNVNALLLGDSALYLCASSSRPTPQHFGDGTRLSIL.

This clonotype was counted a few times. The chain links TRBV10-3 to TRBJ1-2; no reliable D call. The CDR3 is 13 residues long. V was cut by 6 bases and J by 4 bases, with 12 bases left in between. In germline, CDR1 is ENHRY, CDR2 SYGVKD. The CDR3 loop is CAIRETEFYGYTF. The CDR3 bases are TGTGCCATCAGGGAGACCGAGTTCTATGGCTACACCTTC.

This clonotype has more than one count but fewer than ten. The chain recombines TRBV12-3 or TRBV12-4 with TRBJ1-1; 8 bases match TRBD1. V was pared by 2 bases and J by 8 bases, with 4 bases of the junction left unmatched. The CDR3 length is 13 residues. The CDR3 bases are TGTGCCAGCAGTTTAAGTTGGACAGGGGAAGCTTTCTTT. Residues: CASSLSWTGEAFF.